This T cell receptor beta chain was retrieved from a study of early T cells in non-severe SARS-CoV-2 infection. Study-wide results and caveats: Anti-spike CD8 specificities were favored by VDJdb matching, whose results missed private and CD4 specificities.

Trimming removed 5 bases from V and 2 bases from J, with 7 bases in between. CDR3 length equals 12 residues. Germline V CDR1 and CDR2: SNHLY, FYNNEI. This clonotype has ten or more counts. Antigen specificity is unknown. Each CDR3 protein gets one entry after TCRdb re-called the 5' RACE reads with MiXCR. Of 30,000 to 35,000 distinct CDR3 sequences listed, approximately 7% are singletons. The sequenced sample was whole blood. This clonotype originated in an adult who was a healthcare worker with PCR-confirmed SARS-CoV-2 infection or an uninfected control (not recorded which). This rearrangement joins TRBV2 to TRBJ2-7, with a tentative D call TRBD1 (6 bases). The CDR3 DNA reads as TGTGCCAGCAGTAAGGGGGCCTACGAGCAGTACTTC. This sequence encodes CASSKGAYEQYF.